This entry lists 12 T cell receptor beta chains sequenced from one sample in a study of blood T cell repertoires in COVID-19. The protocol was immunoSEQ multiplex PCR, while the TCRdb copy is restricted to in-frame clones and leaves out a portion. The sample lists roughly 180,000 clones, about 86% occurring once. Sequencing was done on a sample of peripheral blood. Every receptor here comes from a man between 70 and 80 years old with active or convalescent COVID-19.

This chain links TRBV13 with TRBJ2-3; 10 nucleotides line up with TRBD2. The CDR3 is 16 residues long. Germline CDR1 PRHDT, CDR2 FYEKMQ (reference sequence). V gave up 5 bases and J gave up 0 bases; unmatched junction bases: 5. CDR3 nucleotide sequence: TGTGCCAGCAGCGGACTAGCGGAGGCTAGCACAGATACGCAGTATTTT. Residues: CASSGLAEASTDTQYF.

The chain joins TRBV19 to TRBJ2-2; 10 bases map to TRBD2. The CDR3 spans 15 residues. J gave up 7 bases and V 5 bases, and 7 bases lay outside the gene matches. Germline assignment: CDR1 LNHDA and CDR2 SQIVND (reference sequence). CDR3 loop: CASSDLAGAIGELFF. The CDR3 DNA reads as TGTGCCAGTAGTGATCTAGCGGGAGCTATCGGGGAGCTGTTTTTT.

This clone has a handful of counts. V and J are TRBV6-2 or TRBV6-3 and TRBJ1-1, with unresolved D. This CDR3 is 14 amino acids long. CDR1 is MNHEY, CDR2 SVGEGT, per germline. The V gene lost 3 bases and the J gene lost 1 base, with 9 bases spanning the gap. This CDR3 is CASSYIIANTEAFF. The CDR3 bases are TGTGCCAGCAGTTATATCATAGCGAACACTGAAGCTTTCTTT.

Here the CDR3 reads CASSTIGGWGMNTEAFF. The CDR3 nucleotides are TGTGCCAGTAGCACCATAGGGGGATGGGGCATGAACACTGAAGCTTTCTTT. The genes are TRBV19 and TRBJ1-1; TRBD1 might be the D (6 bases). In germline, CDR1 is LNHDA, CDR2 SQIVND (reference sequence). The CDR3 totals 17 residues. Trimming removed 6 bases from V and 0 bases from J, with 20 bases in between.

The gene calls are TRBV28 and TRBJ1-4, with D unresolved. Deletions cut 2 bases from V and 8 bases from J, with 21 bases between. Germline CDR1 reads MDHEN; CDR2 reads SYDVKM. This CDR3 is built from 17 residues. The CDR3 loop reads CASSLIGSLPEGEKLFF. Written as DNA, the CDR3 is TGTGCCAGCAGTTTAATAGGCAGTCTCCCGGAGGGCGAAAAACTGTTTTTT.

V gene TRBV28 combines with J gene TRBJ1-2; D possibly corresponds to TRBD1 (5 bases). The length of the CDR3 is 13 residues. Per the germline V gene, CDR1 is MDHEN and CDR2 is SYDVKM. V was clipped by 2 bases and J by 8 bases, with 12 bases between them. CDR3 nucleotide sequence: TGTGCCAGCAGTTTAGGGGCAGGGCTAGGCTACACCTTC. Translation gives CASSLGAGLGYTF.

The chain couples TRBV28 to TRBJ2-3; TRBD2 matches at 7 bases. The CDR3 has 15 amino acids. Germline values: CDR1 MDHEN, CDR2 SYDVKM. The junction had 8 bases not matched to a gene; V was cut back by 6 bases and J by 2 bases. In DNA, the CDR3 is TGTGCCAGCAGGGGAGGGAGGGGTTACACAGATACGCAGTATTTT. Translated, it gives CASRGGRGYTDTQYF.

The V gene is TRBV6-5, the J gene TRBJ1-2, with no clear D. With 6 bases removed from V and 0 bases from J, the gap between germline ends came to 11 bases. Germline assignment: CDR1 MNHEY and CDR2 SVGAGI. The CDR3 extends over 14 amino acids. Written as DNA, the CDR3 is TGTGCCAGCAGAAGACCGGGTCCTAACTATGGCTACACCTTC. This translates into CASRRPGPNYGYTF.

The rearrangement links TRBV7-9 to TRBJ2-2, with TRBD1 identical over 7 bases. The CDR3 covers 13 residues. CDR1 is SEHNR and CDR2 is FQNEAQ in the germline V gene (reference sequence). The ends lost 4 bases at V and 6 bases at J; junction bases unmatched: 2. DNA of the CDR3: TGTGCCAGCAGCTCACAGGGGCCCGGGGAGCTGTTTTTT. Translation gives CASSSQGPGELFF.

This clone was counted between two and nine times. V gene TRBV6-5 combines with J gene TRBJ2-2; TRBD2 agrees at 7 bases. The CDR3 is 15 amino acids. Per the germline V gene, CDR1 is MNHEY and CDR2 is SVGAGI. V shed 7 bases and J 1 base; nucleotides not matched to a gene: 6. The CDR3 bases are TGTGCCAGCACCCGGGAGCGGGGGAACACCGGGGAGCTGTTTTTT. Its protein is CASTRERGNTGELFF.

This chain uses TRBV7-9 with TRBJ2-5; 9 nucleotides match TRBD1. Germline values: CDR1 SEHNR, CDR2 FQNEAQ (reference sequence). CDR3 length equals 15 residues. The junction had 5 bases not matched to a gene; V was cut back by 5 bases and J by 1 base. The CDR3 region has the DNA TGTGCCAGCAGCCGACAGGGGGGGCTCCAAGAGACCCAGTACTTC. Residues: CASSRQGGLQETQYF. Full variable domain (missing parts from reference TRBV7-9 and TRBJ2-5): DTGVSQNPRHKITKRGQNVTFRCDPISEHNRLYWYRQTLGQGPEFLTYFQNEAQLEKSRLLSDRFSAERPKGSFSTLEIQRTEQGDSAMYLCASSRQGGLQETQYFGPGTRLLVL.

The chain is built from TRBV6-2 or TRBV6-3 and TRBJ2-2; tentative D call: TRBD2 (6 bases). The CDR3 has 14 residues. Germline CDR1 reads MNHEY; CDR2 reads SVGEGT. Trimming shortened V by 5 bases and J by 6 bases, and 13 bases separated the two germline ends. This chain's CDR3 is CASSGGIGAGELFF. The CDR3 nucleotides are TGTGCCAGCAGTGGCGGGATAGGAGCCGGGGAGCTGTTTTTT.